The 23 T cell receptor beta chains reported below all come from one sample, sequenced in a study of T cell responses to AZD1222 COVID-19 vaccine. This table comes from immunoSEQ multiplex PCR, and its TCRdb copy is limited to in-frame clones, with some not included. The table records 180,000 or so clones, about 93% of them present only once. This sample comprised peripheral blood, obtained 28 days after the second AZD1222 dose. These receptors were collected from an adult who received the AZD1222 COVID-19 vaccine.

The rearrangement uses TRBV6-1 and TRBJ1-5; D gene unclear. This CDR3 region has 14 residues. Per the germline V gene, CDR1 is MNHNS and CDR2 is SASEGT. The V end lost 3 bases, the J end lost 0 bases, and 6 bases lay between the germline ends. The CDR3 nucleotides read TGTGCCAGCAGTGAGGCGATTAGCAATCAGCCCCAGCATTTT. Amino acid sequence: CASSEAISNQPQHF.

This rearrangement joins TRBV12-3 or TRBV12-4 to TRBJ2-5; 7 nucleotides match TRBD1. The CDR3 extends over 12 amino acids. V dropped 6 bases and J dropped 4; count of bases not matched to a gene: 2. This chain's CDR3 is CASSRDRETQYF. The CDR3 nucleotides are TGTGCCAGCAGCCGGGACAGAGAGACCCAGTACTTC.

J is TRBJ2-1 and V is TRBV5-1, with TRBD2 identical over 9 bases. This CDR3 contains 14 residues. The trim removed 5 bases at V and 8 bases at J, leaving 8 bases unmatched. Germline V gene sequence: CDR1 SGHRS, CDR2 YFSETQ. The CDR3 sequence is CASRGGRAVDEQFF. The CDR3, as DNA: TGCGCCAGCAGGGGCGGGAGGGCGGTCGATGAGCAGTTCTTC.

The chain uses TRBV6-2 or TRBV6-3 and TRBJ1-1, with D possibly TRBD1 on 5 matching bases. V was trimmed by 2 bases and J by 5 bases, leaving 12 bases between them. The germline V gene encodes CDR1 MNHEY and CDR2 SVGEGT. The CDR3 is made up of 14 amino acids. Written as DNA, the CDR3 is TGTGCCAGCAGTTACATGCAGGGACGGACTGAAGCTTTCTTT. It codes for CASSYMQGRTEAFF.

V usage is TRBV18 and J usage is TRBJ2-1; unclear D gene. The CDR3 is 12 residues long. V lost 2 bases to trimming and J lost 11 bases, with 10 bases between them. Per the germline V gene, CDR1 is KGHSH and CDR2 is LQKENI. CDR3 protein: CASSPEVGQQFF. CDR3 DNA: TGTGCCAGCTCACCAGAAGTCGGGCAGCAGTTCTTC.

This clone was detected only once. The chain carries TRBV19 and TRBJ2-2; no firm D call. From germline, CDR1 is LNHDA and CDR2 SQIVND (reference sequence). The CDR3 contains 14 residues. Trimming removed 1 base at V and 6 bases at J, with 9 bases between. CDR3 region: CASSIVGVAGELFF. For the CDR3, the DNA is TGTGCCAGTAGTATAGTCGGAGTCGCCGGGGAGCTGTTTTTT.

This chain joins TRBV4-3 and TRBJ2-7; possibly TRBD1 or TRBD2 for D (5 bases each). The CDR3 is 16 residues long. V was shortened by 2 bases and J by 4 bases, with 18 bases between the two germline ends. Per germline, CDR1 LGHNA and CDR2 YSLEER. The CDR3 DNA is TGCGCCAGCAGCCAAAATGTCCGGGACCGGTTGTACGAGCAGTACTTC. Translating gives CASSQNVRDRLYEQYF.

The chain carries TRBV14 and TRBJ2-7; no clear D. Germline values: CDR1 SGHDN, CDR2 FVKESK. Trimming stripped 4 bases from V and 11 bases from J, with 12 bases between. CDR3 size: 11 residues. The CDR3 spells CASSLKTSKYF. The CDR3 DNA sequence: TGTGCCAGCAGCCTCAAGACCTCGAAGTACTTC.

J is TRBJ1-1 and V is TRBV11-2, with a weak D call TRBD1 (6 bases). Germline CDR1 is SGHAT and CDR2 is FQNNGV. The CDR3 sequence is 14 residues long. V was trimmed by 1 base and J by 5 bases, leaving 11 bases between them. The CDR3 nucleotides are TGTGCCAGCAGCTTAGGGCCTCAGGGGACTGAAGCTTTCTTT. It yields the protein CASSLGPQGTEAFF.

As to this clone: An end of the junction does not agree with germline; a read error may underlie this. This rearrangement joins TRBV6-5 to TRBJ1-3; D ambiguous. In germline, CDR1 is MNHEY, CDR2 SVGAGI. CDR3 length: 14 residues. CDR3 in amino acids: CASTKDFSENTIYF. CDR3 nucleotide sequence: TGTGCCAGCACCAAGGATTTCTCTGAAAACACCATATATTTT.

The chain links TRBV5-6 to TRBJ1-1, with D possibly being TRBD1 (5 bases). CDR3 length equals 15 residues. Germline V gene data show CDR1 as SGHDT and CDR2 as YYEEEE. V lost 1 base, J lost 4 bases, and 14 bases lay in between. This CDR3 reads CASSLRQIEVTEAFF. DNA of the CDR3: TGTGCCAGCAGCTTGAGACAGATCGAAGTCACTGAAGCTTTCTTT.

The chain joins TRBV11-3 to TRBJ2-5; either TRBD1 or TRBD2 may supply D (5 bases each). The CDR3 loop spans 14 amino acids. CDR1 is SGHNT, CDR2 YENEEA, per germline. With 5 bases removed from V and 4 bases from J, the gap between germline ends came to 14 bases. This CDR3 reads CASSAGTARETQYF. The DNA for the CDR3 is TGTGCCAGCAGCGCCGGGACGGCTAGAGAGACCCAGTACTTC.

The rearrangement uses TRBV5-1 and TRBJ2-7; 7 positions match TRBD2. V shed 0 bases, J shed 0 bases, and the junction held 9 bases outside the gene matches. CDR1 is SGHRS and CDR2 is YFSETQ in the germline V gene. CDR3 size: 17 residues. The CDR3 here is CASSLGDGRGISYEQYF. DNA of the CDR3: TGCGCCAGCAGCTTGGGGGATGGGCGGGGGATCTCCTACGAGCAGTACTTC.

This clone was counted a single time. The gene calls are TRBV3-1 (or the pseudogene TRBV3-2) and TRBJ2-7; no firm D call. The CDR3 runs to 12 residues. From germline, CDR1 is LGHDT and CDR2 YNNKEL (reference sequence). Trimming took off 4 bases at V and 7 bases at J, with 11 bases between the two ends. Here the CDR3 reads CASSLRQQEQYF. The CDR3 DNA reads as TGTGCCAGCAGCCTTCGTCAGCAAGAGCAGTACTTC.

The J gene is TRBJ1-2, the V gene TRBV5-1; the D gene is possibly TRBD1 (5 bases). This CDR3 comprises 13 residues. The germline V gene has CDR1 SGHRS and CDR2 YFSETQ. Between the trimmed V and J ends, which lost 7 bases and 8 bases, there was a span of 18 bases. The CDR3, as DNA: TGCGCCAGCGCGGAGGGGCAGTCCCCAGGCTACACCTTC. The encoded protein is CASAEGQSPGYTF.

This rearrangement joins TRBV4-1 to TRBJ2-2; TRBD1 matches 8 bases. CDR1 is MGHRA and CDR2 is YSYEKL in the germline V gene. The ends lost 2 bases at V and 4 bases at J; junction bases unmatched: 6. The CDR3 is made up of 16 amino acids. CDR3 in DNA: TGCGCCAGCAGCCAATCAGGGGGCTCTCGCACCGGGGAGCTGTTTTTT. Translated: CASSQSGGSRTGELFF.

This chain joins TRBV15 and TRBJ1-6, with D unresolved. This CDR3 region has 16 residues. V was trimmed by 0 bases and J by 7 bases, leaving 13 bases between them. From germline, CDR1 is LNHNV and CDR2 YYDKDF (reference sequence). CDR3 protein: CATSRDLAEPNSPLHF. Here the CDR3 DNA reads TGTGCCACCAGCAGAGATCTGGCGGAACCCAATTCACCCCTCCACTTT.

This rearrangement joins TRBV29-1 to TRBJ2-5; D possibly uses TRBD1 or TRBD2 (6 bases each). CDR1 is SQVTM and CDR2 is ANQGSEA in the germline V gene. This CDR3 comprises 14 residues. Trimming shortened V by 2 bases and J by 5 bases, and 15 bases separated the two germline ends. In nucleotides, the CDR3 is TGCAGCGTTGAACAAGGGGGGTTGGGGGAGACCCAGTACTTC. The encoded protein is CSVEQGGLGETQYF.

The genes are TRBV7-8 and TRBJ1-1; no clear D gene. The CDR3 contains 13 residues. The germline V and J ends were trimmed by 4 bases and 3 bases, with 9 bases remaining between them. Looked up from germline, CDR1 is SGHVS and CDR2 is FQNEAQ. CDR3 bases: TGTGCCAGCAGCTCCAACAGTTACACTGAAGCTTTCTTT. Protein sequence: CASSSNSYTEAFF.

This rearrangement joins TRBV13 to TRBJ2-7; 10 bases are a match to TRBD2. V shed 5 bases, J shed 1 base, and the junction held 8 bases outside the gene matches. CDR1 and CDR2 (germline): PRHDT, FYEKMQ (reference sequence). The CDR3 sequence is 16 residues long. CDR3 nucleotide sequence: TGTGCCAGCAGCAGGCTAGCGGGAGTGGGTTCCTACGAGCAGTACTTC. Amino acids: CASSRLAGVGSYEQYF.

V usage is TRBV5-6 and J usage is TRBJ2-5; TRBD2 matches at 12 bases. The CDR3 consists of 16 residues. With 4 bases clipped from V and 4 bases from J, the junction kept 8 bases outside the gene matches. CDR1 and CDR2 (germline): SGHDT, YYEEEE. The CDR3 sequence is CASSPGLAGFRETQYF. CDR3 DNA: TGTGCCAGCAGCCCTGGACTAGCGGGATTTCGAGAGACCCAGTACTTC.

This chain uses TRBV3-1 (or the pseudogene TRBV3-2) with TRBJ2-7; TRBD2 matches at 13 bases. CDR1 is LGHDT and CDR2 is YNNKEL in the germline V gene (reference sequence). Trimming cost V 6 bases and J 3 bases; bases outside gene matches: 11. The CDR3 consists of 17 residues. The CDR3 nucleotides read TGTGCCAGCAGTCCCTCCGGGACTAGCGGGGCTGACTACGAGCAGTACTTC. Its translation: CASSPSGTSGADYEQYF.

V is TRBV6-5 and J is TRBJ1-2; unclear D gene. This CDR3 is built from 14 residues. CDR1 and CDR2 from the germline V gene are MNHEY and SVGAGI. The germline V and J ends were trimmed by 6 bases and 6 bases, with 17 bases remaining between them. CDR3 in amino acids: CASSPHGGPNGYTF. As DNA, the CDR3 is TGTGCCAGCAGCCCCCACGGAGGGCCCAATGGCTACACCTTC.